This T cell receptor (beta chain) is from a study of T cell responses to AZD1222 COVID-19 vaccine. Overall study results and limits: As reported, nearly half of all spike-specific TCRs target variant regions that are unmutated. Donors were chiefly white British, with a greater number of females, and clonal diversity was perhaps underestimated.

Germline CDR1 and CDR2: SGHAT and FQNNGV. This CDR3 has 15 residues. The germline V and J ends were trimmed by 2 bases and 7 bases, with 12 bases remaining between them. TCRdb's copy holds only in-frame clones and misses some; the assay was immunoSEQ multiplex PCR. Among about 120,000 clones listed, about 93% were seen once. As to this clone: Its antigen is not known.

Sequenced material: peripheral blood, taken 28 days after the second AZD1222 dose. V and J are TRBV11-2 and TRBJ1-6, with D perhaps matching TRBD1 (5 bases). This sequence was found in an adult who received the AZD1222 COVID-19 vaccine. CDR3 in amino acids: CASSLMGENNSPLHF. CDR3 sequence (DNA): TGTGCCAGCAGCTTAATGGGGGAGAACAATTCACCCCTCCACTTT.